The entry below describes one T cell receptor beta chain. The antigen remains undetermined. This specimen comes from a study of OX40 agonist ivuxolimab in advanced cancers. Across the whole study: Enrollees could have had prior anti-PD-1, anti-PD-L1 or anti-CTLA-4 therapy, which around 43% had received.

General study results and limits: Expanded clones tended on average to be more numerous among CD8+ T cells than CD4+.

TCRdb keeps only in-frame clones here, not all; method: immunoSEQ multiplex PCR. The sample lists approximately 72,000 clones, around 84% occurring once. Germline-derived CDR1 and CDR2 are MNHNS and SASEGT. This CDR3 contains 13 residues. V lost 2 bases and J lost 7; bases outside the gene matches: 4. Source: CD4+ or CD8+ T cells sorted from blood, taken in a trial of the OX40 agonist ivuxolimab. The rearrangement joins TRBV6-1 to TRBJ1-1; 7 bases agree with TRBD1. The TCR comes from an adult with an advanced solid tumor such as melanoma, head and neck, liver or kidney cancer. The CDR3 reads CASSERRDSEAFF. In DNA, the CDR3 is TGTGCCAGCAGTGAAAGGAGGGACAGTGAAGCTTTCTTT.